This record concerns one T cell receptor beta chain sequence. Its antigen is not identified. Expressed TCRB transcripts were sequenced because the entire RNA isolate underwent reverse transcription. Sequencing was performed with immunoSEQ multiplex PCR; in TCRdb, only in-frame clones are kept and a portion is missing. In the table there are 150,000 to 200,000 clones, approximately 7.9% of which are singletons. The data belong to a study of beta chain features in type 1 diabetes. On the study more broadly: Patients were similar to healthy donors in age and gender (as well as in cell yields). Sorted cells from all samples, numbering roughly 100,000,000, were examined. Whole-study findings and limits: Among type 1 diabetes patients, VDJ junctions had fewer insertions and more deletions. When Type 1 diabetes patients were examined, their TCRB CDR3s proved moderately but significantly shorter in all four CD4+ subsets.

Between the trimmed V and J ends, which lost 1 base and 0 bases, there was a span of 9 bases. The CDR3 has 16 residues. Germline CDR1 is SGHDN and CDR2 is FVKESK. The receptor's source is a man between 18 and 29 years old with type 1 diabetes. The rearrangement links TRBV14 to TRBJ2-2; D unclear. Sequencing was carried out using central memory CD4+ T cells from blood. The CDR3 loop is CASSQVGRSNTGELFF. DNA of the CDR3: TGTGCCAGCAGCCAAGTTGGCAGATCGAACACCGGGGAGCTGTTTTTT.